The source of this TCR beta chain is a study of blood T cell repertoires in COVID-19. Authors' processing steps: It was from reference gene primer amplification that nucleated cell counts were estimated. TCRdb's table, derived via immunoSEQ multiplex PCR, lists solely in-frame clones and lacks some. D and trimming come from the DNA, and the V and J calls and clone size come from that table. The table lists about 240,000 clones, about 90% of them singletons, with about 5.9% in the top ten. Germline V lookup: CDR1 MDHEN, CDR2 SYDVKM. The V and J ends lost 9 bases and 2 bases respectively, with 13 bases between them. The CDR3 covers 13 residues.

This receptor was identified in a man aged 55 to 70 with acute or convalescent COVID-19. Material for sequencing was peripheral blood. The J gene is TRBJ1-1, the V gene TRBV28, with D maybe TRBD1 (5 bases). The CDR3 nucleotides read TGTGCCAGTGGGGGGGGTTTAAACACTGAAGCTTTCTTT. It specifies CASGGGLNTEAFF.